This entry features one T cell receptor (beta chain) sequence. Method: immunoSEQ multiplex PCR; TCRdb's copy keeps in-frame clones and lacks some. Altogether tens of thousands of clones are present, around nine tenths being singletons, with the ten largest covering roughly 5%. The data belong to a study of neoadjuvant nivolumab and ipilimumab in lung cancer. Source: peripheral blood, taken after neoadjuvant nivolumab, alone or with ipilimumab, at or shortly before surgery. The sequence derives from an adult with non-small cell lung cancer.

The CDR3 spells CASSLWGDRDTEAFF. The DNA of the CDR3 is TGTGCCAGTAGCCTTTGGGGGGATAGGGACACTGAAGCTTTCTTT. This chain links TRBV19 with TRBJ1-1, with TRBD1 as a possible D gene (5 bases). Germline CDR1 is LNHDA and CDR2 is SQIVND (reference sequence). V dropped 6 bases and J dropped 3 bases, with 17 bases sitting between them. The CDR3 length is 15 residues.